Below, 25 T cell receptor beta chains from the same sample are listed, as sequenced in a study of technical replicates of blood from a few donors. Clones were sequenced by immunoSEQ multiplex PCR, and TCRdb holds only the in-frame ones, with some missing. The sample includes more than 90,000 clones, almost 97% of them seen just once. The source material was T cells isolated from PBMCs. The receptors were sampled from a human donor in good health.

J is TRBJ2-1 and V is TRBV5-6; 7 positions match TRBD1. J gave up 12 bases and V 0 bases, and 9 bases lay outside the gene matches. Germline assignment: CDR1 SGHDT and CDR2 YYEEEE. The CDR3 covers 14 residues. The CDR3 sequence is CASSLDTTGIGQFF. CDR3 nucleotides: TGTGCCAGCAGCTTGGACACGACAGGGATCGGGCAGTTCTTC.

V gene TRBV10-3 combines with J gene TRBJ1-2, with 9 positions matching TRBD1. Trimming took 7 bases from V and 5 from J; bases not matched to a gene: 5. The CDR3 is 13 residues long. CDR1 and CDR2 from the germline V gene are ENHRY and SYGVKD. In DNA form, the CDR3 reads TGTGCCATCACTTTGGACAGGGGATATGGCTACACCTTC. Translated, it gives CAITLDRGYGYTF.

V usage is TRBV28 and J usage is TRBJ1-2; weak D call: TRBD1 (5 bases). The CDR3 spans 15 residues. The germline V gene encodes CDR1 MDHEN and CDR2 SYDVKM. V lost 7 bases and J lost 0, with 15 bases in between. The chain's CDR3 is CASIATVLTNYGYTF. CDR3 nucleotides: TGTGCCAGCATCGCGACAGTCCTGACTAACTATGGCTACACCTTC.

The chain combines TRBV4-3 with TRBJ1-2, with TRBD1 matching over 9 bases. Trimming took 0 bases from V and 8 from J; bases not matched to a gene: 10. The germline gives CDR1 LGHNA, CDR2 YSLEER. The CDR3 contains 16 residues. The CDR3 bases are TGCGCCAGCAGCCAAGATGGGACAGGGCTCTTCGGAGGCTACACCTTC. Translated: CASSQDGTGLFGGYTF.

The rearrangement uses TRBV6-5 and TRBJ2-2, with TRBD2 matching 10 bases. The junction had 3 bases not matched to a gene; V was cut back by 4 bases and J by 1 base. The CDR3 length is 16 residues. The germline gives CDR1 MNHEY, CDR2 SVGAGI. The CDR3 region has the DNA TGTGCCAGCAGTTTATGGACTAGCGGGAACACCGGGGAGCTGTTTTTT. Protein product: CASSLWTSGNTGELFF.

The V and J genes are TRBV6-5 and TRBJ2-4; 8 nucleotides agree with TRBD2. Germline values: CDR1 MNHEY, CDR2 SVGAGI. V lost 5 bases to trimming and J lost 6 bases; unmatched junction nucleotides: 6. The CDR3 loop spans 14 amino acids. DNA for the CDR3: TGTGCCAGCAGTACAAGCGGGAGCGGAAACATTCAGTACTTC. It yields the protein CASSTSGSGNIQYF.

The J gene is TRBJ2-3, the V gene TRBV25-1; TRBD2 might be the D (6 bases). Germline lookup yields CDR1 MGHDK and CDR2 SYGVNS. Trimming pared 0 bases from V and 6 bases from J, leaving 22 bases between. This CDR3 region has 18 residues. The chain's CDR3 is CASSEYGADVYGGDTQYF. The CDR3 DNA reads TGTGCCAGCAGTGAATATGGGGCAGACGTTTATGGGGGGGATACGCAGTATTTT. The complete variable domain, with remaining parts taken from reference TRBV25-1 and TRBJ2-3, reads EADIYQTPRYLVIGTGKKITLECSQTMGHDKMYWYQQDPGMELHLIHYSYGVNSTEKGDLSSESTVSRIRTEHFPLTLESARPSHTSQYLCASSEYGADVYGGDTQYFGPGTRLTVL.

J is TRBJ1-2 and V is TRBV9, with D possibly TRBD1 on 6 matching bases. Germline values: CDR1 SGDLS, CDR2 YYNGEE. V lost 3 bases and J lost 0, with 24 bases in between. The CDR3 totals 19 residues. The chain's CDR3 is CASSGTGPVQGQPNYGYTF. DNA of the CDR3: TGTGCCAGCAGCGGAACCGGACCGGTACAGGGCCAGCCTAACTATGGCTACACCTTC.

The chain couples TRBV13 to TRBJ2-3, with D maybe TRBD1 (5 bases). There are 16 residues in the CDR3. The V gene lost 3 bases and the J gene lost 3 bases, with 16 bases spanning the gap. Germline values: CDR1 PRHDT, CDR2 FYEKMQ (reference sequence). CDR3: CASSFQGPVGTDTQYF. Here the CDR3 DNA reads TGTGCCAGCAGCTTTCAGGGTCCAGTAGGGACAGATACGCAGTATTTT.

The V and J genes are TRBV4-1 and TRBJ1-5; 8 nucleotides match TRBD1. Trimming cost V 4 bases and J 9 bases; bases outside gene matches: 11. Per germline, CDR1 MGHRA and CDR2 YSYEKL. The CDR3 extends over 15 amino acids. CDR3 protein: CASSLMTGEGRPQHF. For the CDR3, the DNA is TGCGCCAGCAGCCTTATGACAGGGGAAGGAAGGCCCCAGCATTTT.

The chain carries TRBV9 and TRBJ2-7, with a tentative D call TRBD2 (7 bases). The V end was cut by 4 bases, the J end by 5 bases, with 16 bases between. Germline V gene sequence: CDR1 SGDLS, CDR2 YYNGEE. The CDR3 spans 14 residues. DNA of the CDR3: TGTGCCAGCAGCCCGGAGGGGGGGAGGGACGAGCAGTACTTC. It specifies CASSPEGGRDEQYF.

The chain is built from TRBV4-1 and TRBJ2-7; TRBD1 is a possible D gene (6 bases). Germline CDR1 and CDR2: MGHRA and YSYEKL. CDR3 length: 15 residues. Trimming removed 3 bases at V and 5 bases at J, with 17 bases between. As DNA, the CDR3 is TGCGCCAGCAGCCAGATCGGCAGGGACAAAAACGAGCAGTACTTC. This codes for CASSQIGRDKNEQYF.

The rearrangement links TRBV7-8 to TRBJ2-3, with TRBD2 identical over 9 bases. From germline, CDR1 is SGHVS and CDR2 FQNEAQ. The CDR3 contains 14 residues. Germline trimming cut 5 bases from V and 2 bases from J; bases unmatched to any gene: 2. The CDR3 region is CASSPGLATDTQYF. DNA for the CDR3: TGTGCCAGCAGCCCGGGACTAGCCACAGATACGCAGTATTTT.

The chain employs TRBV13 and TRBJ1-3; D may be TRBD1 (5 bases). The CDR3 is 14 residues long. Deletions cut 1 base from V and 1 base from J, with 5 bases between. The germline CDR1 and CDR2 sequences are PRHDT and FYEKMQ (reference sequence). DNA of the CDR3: TGTGCCAGCAGCTTAGCAGGGTCTGGAAACACCATATATTTT. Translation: CASSLAGSGNTIYF.

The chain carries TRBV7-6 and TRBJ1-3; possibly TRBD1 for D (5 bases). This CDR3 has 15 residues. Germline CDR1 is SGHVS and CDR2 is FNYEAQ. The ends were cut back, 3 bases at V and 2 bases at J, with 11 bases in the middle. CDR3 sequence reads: CASSFRGEAGNTIYF. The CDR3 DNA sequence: TGTGCCAGCAGCTTTAGGGGCGAGGCTGGAAACACCATATATTTT.

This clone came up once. CDR3 nucleotide sequence: TGTGCCAGCACCCCTGGGCCGGGGGTTGGAGAGCTGTTTTTT. Residues: CASTPGPGVGELFF. This rearrangement joins TRBV6-5 to TRBJ2-2, with TRBD2 as a possible D gene (6 bases). Trimming took off 7 bases at V and 11 bases at J, with 20 bases between the two ends. This CDR3 is 14 amino acids long. Per germline, CDR1 MNHEY and CDR2 SVGAGI.

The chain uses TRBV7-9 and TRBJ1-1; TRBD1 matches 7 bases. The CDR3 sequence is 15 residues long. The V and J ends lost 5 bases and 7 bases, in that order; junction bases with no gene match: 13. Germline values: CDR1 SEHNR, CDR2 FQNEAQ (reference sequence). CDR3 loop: CASSQRQGGPGEAFF. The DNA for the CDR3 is TGTGCCAGCAGCCAGAGACAGGGCGGACCTGGTGAAGCTTTCTTT. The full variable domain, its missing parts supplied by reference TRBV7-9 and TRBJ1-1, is DTGVSQNPRHKITKRGQNVTFRCDPISEHNRLYWYRQTLGQGPEFLTYFQNEAQLEKSRLLSDRFSAERPKGSFSTLEIQRTEQGDSAMYLCASSQRQGGPGEAFFGQGTRLTVV.

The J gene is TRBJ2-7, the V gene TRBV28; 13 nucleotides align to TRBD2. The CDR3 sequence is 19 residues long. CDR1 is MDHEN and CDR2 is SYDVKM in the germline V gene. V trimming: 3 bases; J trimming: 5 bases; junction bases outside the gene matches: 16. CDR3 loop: CASSFLLGLAGVGGDEQYF. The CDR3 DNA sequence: TGTGCCAGCAGTTTCCTTCTCGGACTAGCGGGAGTAGGGGGGGACGAGCAGTACTTC.

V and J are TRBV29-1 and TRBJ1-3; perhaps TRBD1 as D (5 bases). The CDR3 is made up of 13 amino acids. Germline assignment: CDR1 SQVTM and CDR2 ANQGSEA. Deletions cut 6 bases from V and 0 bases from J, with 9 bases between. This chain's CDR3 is CSVGLLSGNTIYF. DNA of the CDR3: TGCAGCGTGGGACTTCTCTCTGGAAACACCATATATTTT.

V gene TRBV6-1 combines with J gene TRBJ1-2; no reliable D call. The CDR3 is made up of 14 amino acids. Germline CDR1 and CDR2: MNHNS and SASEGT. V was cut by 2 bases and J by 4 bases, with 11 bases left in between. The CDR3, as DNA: TGTGCCAGCAGTGAATCAGGACTCATCTATGGCTACACCTTC. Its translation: CASSESGLIYGYTF.

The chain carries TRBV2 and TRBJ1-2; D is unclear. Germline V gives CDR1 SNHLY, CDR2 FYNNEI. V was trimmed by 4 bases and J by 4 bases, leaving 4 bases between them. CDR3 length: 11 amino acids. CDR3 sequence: CASSGGYGYTF. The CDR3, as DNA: TGTGCCAGCAGTGGCGGCTATGGCTACACCTTC.

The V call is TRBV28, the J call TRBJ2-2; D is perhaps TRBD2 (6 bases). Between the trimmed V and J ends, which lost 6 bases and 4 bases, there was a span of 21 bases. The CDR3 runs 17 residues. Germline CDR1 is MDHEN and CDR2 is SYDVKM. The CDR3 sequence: CASRFGGTLRATGELFF. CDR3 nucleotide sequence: TGTGCCAGCAGATTTGGCGGGACCTTGCGGGCCACCGGGGAGCTGTTTTTT.

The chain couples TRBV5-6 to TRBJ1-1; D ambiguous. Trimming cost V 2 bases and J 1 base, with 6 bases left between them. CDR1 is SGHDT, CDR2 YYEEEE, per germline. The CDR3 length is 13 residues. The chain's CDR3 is CASSFGRNTEAFF. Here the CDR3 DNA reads TGTGCCAGCAGCTTTGGGAGGAACACTGAAGCTTTCTTT.

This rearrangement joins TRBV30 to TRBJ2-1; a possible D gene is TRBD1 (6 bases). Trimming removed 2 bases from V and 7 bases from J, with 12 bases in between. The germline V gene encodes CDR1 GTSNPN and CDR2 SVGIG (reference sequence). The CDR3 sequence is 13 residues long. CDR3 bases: TGTGCCTGGAGTCCTGATAGGGGGAATGAGCAGTTCTTC. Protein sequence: CAWSPDRGNEQFF.

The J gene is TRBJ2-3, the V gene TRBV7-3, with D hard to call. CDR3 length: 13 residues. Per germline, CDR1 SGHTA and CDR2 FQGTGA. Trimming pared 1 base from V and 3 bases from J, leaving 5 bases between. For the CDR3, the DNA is TGTGCCAGCAGCTTAATGAGGACAGATACGCAGTATTTT. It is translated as CASSLMRTDTQYF.